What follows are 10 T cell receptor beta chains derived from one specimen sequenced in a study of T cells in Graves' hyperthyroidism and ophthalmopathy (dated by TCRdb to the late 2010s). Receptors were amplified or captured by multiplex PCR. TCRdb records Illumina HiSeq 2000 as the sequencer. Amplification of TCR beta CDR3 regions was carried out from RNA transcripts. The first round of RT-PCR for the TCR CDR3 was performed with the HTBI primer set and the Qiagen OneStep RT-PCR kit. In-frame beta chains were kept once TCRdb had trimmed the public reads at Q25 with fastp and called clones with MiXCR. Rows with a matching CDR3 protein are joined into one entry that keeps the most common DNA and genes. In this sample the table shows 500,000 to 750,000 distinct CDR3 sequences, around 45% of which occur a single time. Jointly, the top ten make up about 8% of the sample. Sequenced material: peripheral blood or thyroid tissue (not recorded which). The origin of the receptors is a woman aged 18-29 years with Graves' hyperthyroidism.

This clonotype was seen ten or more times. The CDR3: CASSPSGDYEQYF. The CDR3 DNA reads as TGTGCCAGCTCACCAAGCGGCGACTACGAGCAGTACTTC. V usage is TRBV18 and J usage is TRBJ2-7; the D gene is possibly TRBD2 (5 bases). The CDR3 sequence is 13 residues long. V lost 2 bases and J 3 bases, leaving 8 bases between the germline ends. Per the germline V gene, CDR1 is KGHSH and CDR2 is LQKENI. Using reference TRBV18 and TRBJ2-7 for the parts outside the CDR3, the full variable domain is NAGVMQNPRHLVRRRGQEARLRCSPMKGHSHVYWYRQLPEEGLKFMVYLQKENIIDESGMPKERFSAEFPKEGPSILRIQQVVRGDSAAYFCASSPSGDYEQYFGPGTRLTVT.

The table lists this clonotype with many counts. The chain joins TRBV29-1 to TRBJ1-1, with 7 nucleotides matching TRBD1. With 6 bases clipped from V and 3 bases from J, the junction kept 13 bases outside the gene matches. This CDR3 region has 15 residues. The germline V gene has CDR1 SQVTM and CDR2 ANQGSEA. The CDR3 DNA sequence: TGCAGCGTCGACAGGGTTGGGAAGGGAGACACTGAAGCTTTCTTT. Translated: CSVDRVGKGDTEAFF.

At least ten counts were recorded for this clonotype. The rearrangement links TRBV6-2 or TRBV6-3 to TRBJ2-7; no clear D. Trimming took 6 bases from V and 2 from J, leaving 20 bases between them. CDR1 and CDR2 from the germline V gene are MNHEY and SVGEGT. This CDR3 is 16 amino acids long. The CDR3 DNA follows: TGTGCCAGCAGACCTTGGACGGCGACCCTAACCTACGAGCAGTACTTC. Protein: CASRPWTATLTYEQYF.

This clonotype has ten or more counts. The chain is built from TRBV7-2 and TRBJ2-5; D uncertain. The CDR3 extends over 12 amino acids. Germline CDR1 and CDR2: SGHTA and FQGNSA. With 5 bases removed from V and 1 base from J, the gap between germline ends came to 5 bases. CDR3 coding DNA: TGTGCCAGCAGCCCCGCCCAAGAGACCCAGTACTTC. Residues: CASSPAQETQYF.

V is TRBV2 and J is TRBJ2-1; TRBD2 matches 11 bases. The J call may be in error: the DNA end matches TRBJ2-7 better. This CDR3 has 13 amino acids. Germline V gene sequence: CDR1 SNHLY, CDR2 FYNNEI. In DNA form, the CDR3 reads TGTGCCAGCAGCCGACTAGCGGGGAATGAGCAGTACTTC. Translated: CASSRLAGNEQYF.

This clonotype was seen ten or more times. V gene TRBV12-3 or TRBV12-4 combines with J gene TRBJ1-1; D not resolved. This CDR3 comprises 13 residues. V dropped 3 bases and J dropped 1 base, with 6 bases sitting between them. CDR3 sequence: CASSFAGNTEAFF. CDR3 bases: TGTGCCAGCAGTTTCGCAGGGAACACTGAAGCTTTCTTT.

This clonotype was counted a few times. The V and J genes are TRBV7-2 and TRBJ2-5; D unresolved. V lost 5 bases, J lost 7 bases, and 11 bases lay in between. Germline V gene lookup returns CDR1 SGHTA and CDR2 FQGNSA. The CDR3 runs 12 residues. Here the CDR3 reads CASSPPYRTQYF. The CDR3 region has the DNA TGTGCCAGCAGCCCCCCCTACAGGACCCAGTACTTC. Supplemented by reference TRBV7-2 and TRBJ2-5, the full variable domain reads GAGVSQSPSNKVTEKGKDVELRCDPISGHTALYWYRQSLGQGLEFLIYFQGNSAPDKSGLPSDRFSAERTGGSVSTLTIQRTQQEDSAVYLCASSPPYRTQYFGPGTRLLVL.

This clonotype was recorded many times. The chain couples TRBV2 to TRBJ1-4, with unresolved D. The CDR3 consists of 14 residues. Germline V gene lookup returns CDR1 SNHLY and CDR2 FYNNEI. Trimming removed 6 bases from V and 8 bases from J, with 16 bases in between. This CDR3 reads CASSPNGRGEKLFF. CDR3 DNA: TGTGCCAGCAGCCCCAACGGGCGCGGAGAAAAACTGTTTTTT.

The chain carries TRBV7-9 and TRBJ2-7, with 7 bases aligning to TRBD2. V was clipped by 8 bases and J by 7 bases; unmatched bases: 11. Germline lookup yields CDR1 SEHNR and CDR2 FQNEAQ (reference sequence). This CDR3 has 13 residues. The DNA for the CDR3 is TGTGCCAGCCACCCCGGGGGGTACGATGAGCAGTACTTC. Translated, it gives CASHPGGYDEQYF.

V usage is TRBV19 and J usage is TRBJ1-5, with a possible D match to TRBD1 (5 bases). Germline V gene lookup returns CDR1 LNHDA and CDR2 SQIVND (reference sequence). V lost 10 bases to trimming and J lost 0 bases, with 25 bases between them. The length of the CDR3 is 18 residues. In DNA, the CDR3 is TGTGCCAAACCCATATGTGTGGGGGGGGGTTCTAGCAATCAGCCCCAGCATTTT. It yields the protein CAKPICVGGGSSNQPQHF.